This TCR beta chain emerged from a study of cytomegalovirus exposure and HLA in healthy donors. Findings of the study overall: The authors considered a cluster of highly shared sequence variants likely to be a sequencing artifact. A later analysis linked a missense DCLRE1C variant to TCR beta V- and J-gene trimming.

For this clone: Antigen: not known.

At the time of sampling, donors were nominally healthy, though unrecorded immune exposures were likely. PCR primers comprised 60 Vbeta and 13 Jbeta primers. Authors' methods: Later work found approximately 87 million unique TCR beta chains, with roughly 11 million shared. Generated by immunoSEQ multiplex PCR, the TCRdb table keeps only in-frame clones and is missing some. The DNA gave D and trimming, while V, J and clone size come from that table. Of 65,000 to 85,000 clones in the sample, 65% to 85% are singletons; the top ten hold approximately 20%. CDR1 and CDR2 (germline): LGHNT, FRNRAP. Trimming took 4 bases from V and 4 from J; bases not matched to a gene: 11. The length of the CDR3 is 16 residues.

Specimen: PBMCs. This sequence originates from a woman between 40 and 55 years old in good health and CMV-seropositive. The genes are TRBV12-5 and TRBJ2-3, with TRBD2 matching over 7 bases. The CDR3: CASGSSSGDGSDTQYF. As DNA, the CDR3 is TGTGCTAGTGGTTCCTCTAGCGGTGACGGCTCAGATACGCAGTATTTT. Complete variable domain (other parts from reference TRBV12-5 and TRBJ2-3): DARVTQTPRHKVTEMGQEVTMRCQPILGHNTVFWYRQTMMQGLELLAYFRNRAPLDDSGMPKDRFSAEMPDATLATLKIQPSEPRDSAVYFCASGSSSGDGSDTQYFGPGTRLTVL.